The 6 T cell receptor beta chains below all came from one sample that was sequenced in a study of blood T cell repertoires in COVID-19 (dated by TCRdb to the early 2020s). Receptor amplification or capture employed the immunoSEQ multiplex PCR assay. TCRdb retrieved this table from immuneACCESS and kept in-frame rearrangements only. Not all clones are present; in checked studies, unresolved V genes account for under half, and no reason is known for the remainder. Counted in this sample were 90,000 to 100,000 clones; around 84% of them appeared once. The biggest ten clones account for 20% to 25% of the sample. The sequencing sample was made of peripheral blood. The receptors shown here come from a man aged 60 to 75 with acute or convalescent COVID-19.

The chain uses TRBV6-5 and TRBJ2-1; 8 positions match TRBD2. In germline, CDR1 is MNHEY, CDR2 SVGAGI. The length of the CDR3 is 15 residues. V was clipped by 6 bases and J by 3 bases; unmatched bases: 7. The CDR3 sequence: CASSSGGADYNEQFF. The CDR3 DNA reads as TGTGCCAGCAGCTCCGGGGGGGCCGACTACAATGAGCAGTTCTTC.

This chain joins TRBV4-1 and TRBJ1-6; D not resolved. The length of the CDR3 is 15 residues. Between the trimmed V and J ends, which lost 1 base and 9 bases, there was a span of 13 bases. CDR1 and CDR2 from the germline V gene are MGHRA and YSYEKL. This CDR3 reads CASSQGEWAGSPLHF. The DNA for the CDR3 is TGCGCCAGCAGCCAAGGGGAGTGGGCCGGTTCACCCCTCCACTTT.

The V gene is TRBV14, the J gene TRBJ1-1, with D possibly matching TRBD1 (5 bases). CDR1 and CDR2 (germline): SGHDN, FVKESK. The CDR3 is 16 amino acids. Trimming stripped 4 bases from V and 4 bases from J, with 19 bases between. The CDR3 DNA reads TGTGCCAGCAGCCTAACAGTTGGGGCGCGGGGCACTGAAGCTTTCTTT. Protein sequence: CASSLTVGARGTEAFF. Drawing the rest from reference TRBV14 and TRBJ1-1, the complete variable domain is EAGVTQFPSHSVIEKGQTVTLRCDPISGHDNLYWYRRVMGKEIKFLLHFVKESKQDESGMPNNRFLAERTGGTYSTLKVQPAELEDSGVYFCASSLTVGARGTEAFFGQGTRLTVV.

In this sample, this clone turned up once. The chain has TRBV13 and TRBJ2-6, with D uncertain. Germline lookup yields CDR1 PRHDT and CDR2 FYEKMQ (reference sequence). Trimming took 5 bases from V and 8 from J, leaving 10 bases between them. This CDR3 has 13 amino acids. CDR3 amino acids: CASSGEATNVLTF. CDR3 in DNA: TGTGCCAGCAGCGGAGAAGCGACCAACGTCCTGACTTTC.

V usage is TRBV18 and J usage is TRBJ2-2, with D unresolved. CDR1 and CDR2 (germline): KGHSH, LQKENI. V was cut by 1 base and J by 5 bases, with 8 bases left in between. The CDR3 extends over 14 amino acids. CDR3 DNA: TGTGCCAGCTCACCACAACAGCTTACCGGGGAGCTGTTTTTT. This codes for CASSPQQLTGELFF.

This clone appeared a few times. The chain employs TRBV7-9 and TRBJ1-5; a weak D match, TRBD1 (5 bases). There are 13 residues in the CDR3. CDR1 and CDR2 (germline): SEHNR, FQNEAQ (reference sequence). Trimming took 1 base from V and 5 from J, leaving 6 bases between them. The CDR3 reads CASSLGGDQPQHF. CDR3 DNA sequence: TGTGCCAGCAGCTTAGGGGGGGATCAGCCCCAGCATTTT.